This T cell receptor beta chain is drawn from a study of human T cells and chemical hapten exposure. This clonotype was observed many times. One entry per CDR3 protein results from TCRdb running MiXCR on the RACE reads. The table lists about 68,000 distinct CDR3 sequences, 10% to 11% of them singletons, with roughly 5.2% in the top ten. This CDR3 comprises 15 residues. V lost 3 bases, J lost 1 base, and 12 bases lay in between. Germline CDR1 is SGHTA and CDR2 is FQGTGA. Specified time point: pre-sensitization, week 0. As for treatment: therapeutic diphenylcyclopropenone sensitization with weekly scalp DPC.

The clonotype originates from a woman aged 50 to 60 with alopecia areata. Some clones in this sample may be carry-over from other donors' samples. The sample in question was whole blood, obtained in connection with sensitization to the hapten diphenylcyclopropenone (DPC). V is TRBV7-3 and J is TRBJ1-1; unclear D gene. The CDR3 loop reads CASSFNSLPNTEAFF. CDR3 sequence (DNA): TGTGCCAGCAGCTTCAACAGCCTTCCGAACACTGAAGCTTTCTTT.